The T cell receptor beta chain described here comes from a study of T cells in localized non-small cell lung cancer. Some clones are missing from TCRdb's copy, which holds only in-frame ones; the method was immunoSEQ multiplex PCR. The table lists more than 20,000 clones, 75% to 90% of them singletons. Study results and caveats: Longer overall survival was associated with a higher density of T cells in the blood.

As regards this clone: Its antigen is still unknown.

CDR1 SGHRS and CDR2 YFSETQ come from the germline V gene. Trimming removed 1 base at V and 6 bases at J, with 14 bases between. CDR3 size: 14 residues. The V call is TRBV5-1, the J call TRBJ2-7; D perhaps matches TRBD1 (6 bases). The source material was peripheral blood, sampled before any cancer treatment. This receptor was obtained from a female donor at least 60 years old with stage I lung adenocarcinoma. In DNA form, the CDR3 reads TGCGCCAGCAGCTTGAGGCAGGGGAAGGGCGAGCAGTACTTC. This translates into CASSLRQGKGEQYF.